Below, 9 T cell receptor beta chains from the same sample are listed, as sequenced in a study of low-dose radiotherapy and immunotherapy resistance in tumors. Time point here: before trial treatment. Priming of first-strand cDNA relied on TRAV- and TRBV-specific primers (covering alpha and beta chains). For amplifying TCRs, the PCR ran for approximately 18 cycles with Phusion, which was used together with a constant-region primer and the adapter on the V primers. MiXCR, applied by TCRdb to the reads, yields one record per CDR3 protein. The sample contains tens of thousands of distinct CDR3 sequences, 26% of which appear only once. Source: PBMCs, taken before treatment. Receptors were obtained from a male donor with rectosigmoid adenocarcinoma.

This clonotype was picked up many times. The genes are TRBV29-1 and TRBJ2-3; D is perhaps TRBD1 (6 bases). Germline V gene data show CDR1 as SQVTM and CDR2 as ANQGSEA. The CDR3 is made up of 12 amino acids. Trimming shortened V by 4 bases and J by 4 bases, and 9 bases separated the two germline ends. In DNA form, the CDR3 reads TGCAGCGTTGTCAGGGGTGCAGATACGCAGTATTTT. Translated: CSVVRGADTQYF.

This clonotype was counted at least ten times. V gene TRBV27 combines with J gene TRBJ2-5; D may be TRBD2 (6 bases). CDR1 and CDR2 (germline): MNHEY, SMNVEV (reference sequence). The V and J ends lost 5 bases and 2 bases respectively, with 15 bases between them. The CDR3 has 15 amino acids. This CDR3 reads CASSPLTSRQETQYF. The DNA for the CDR3 is TGTGCCAGCAGTCCCCTAACTAGCCGACAAGAGACCCAGTACTTC.

Many counts were recorded for this clonotype. The V and J genes are TRBV14 and TRBJ2-1; D unclear. Germline loops: CDR1 SGHDN, CDR2 FVKESK. The length of the CDR3 is 16 residues. With 0 bases removed from V and 3 bases from J, the gap between germline ends came to 12 bases. CDR3: CASSQDFGSDYNEQFF. Written as DNA, the CDR3 is TGTGCCAGCAGCCAAGATTTTGGCTCTGACTACAATGAGCAGTTCTTC.

This clonotype was counted at least ten times. The J gene is TRBJ1-2, the V gene TRBV28; D is possibly TRBD1 (5 bases). The CDR3 runs 12 residues. V shed 6 bases and J shed 4 bases, with 9 bases lying between them. Germline V gene data show CDR1 as MDHEN and CDR2 as SYDVKM. The CDR3 DNA follows: TGTGCCAGCAGCTCAGGGTTCTATGGCTACACCTTC. Translating it yields CASSSGFYGYTF.

In this sample, this clonotype turned up many times. V gene TRBV5-1 combines with J gene TRBJ2-3; 14 bases align to TRBD2. In germline, CDR1 is SGHRS, CDR2 YFSETQ. CDR3 length equals 15 residues. Unmatched junction bases numbered 5, after V lost 7 bases and J lost 4 bases. The CDR3, as DNA: TGCGCCAGCCGACAGGGACTAGCGGGAGCAGATACGCAGTATTTT. Encoded protein: CASRQGLAGADTQYF.

This clonotype has only a few counts. One junction end disagrees with the germline gene, perhaps due to a read error. V is TRBV12-3 or TRBV12-4 and J is TRBJ1-5; D unresolved. CDR3 length equals 15 residues. The CDR3 protein is CASSDPMGSTQPQHF. In DNA form, the CDR3 reads TGTGCCAGCAGTGACCCCATGGGTAGCACTCAGCCCCAGCATTTT.

CDR3 region: CSGGERDGNTIYF. The CDR3 DNA follows: TGCAGCGGGGGGGAAAGGGACGGAAACACCATATATTTT. V gene TRBV29-1 combines with J gene TRBJ1-3; perhaps TRBD1 as D (5 bases). Germline CDR1 SQVTM, CDR2 ANQGSEA. This CDR3 has 13 residues. Deletions cut 7 bases from V and 4 bases from J, with 14 bases between.

This clonotype was recorded many times. J is TRBJ2-2 and V is TRBV2, with 8 positions matching TRBD2. This CDR3 has 15 residues. Germline values: CDR1 SNHLY, CDR2 FYNNEI. V lost 6 bases, J lost 4 bases, and 7 bases stayed unmatched. The CDR3 region is CASRDLAGSTGELFF. CDR3 nucleotide sequence: TGTGCCAGCAGGGATCTAGCGGGCTCCACCGGGGAGCTGTTTTTT.

The sample holds many counts of this clonotype. The chain employs TRBV6-2 or TRBV6-3 and TRBJ1-5, with D possibly being TRBD1 (5 bases). The V end was cut by 2 bases, the J end by 5 bases, with 13 bases between. This CDR3 spans 15 amino acids. Germline assignment: CDR1 MNHEY and CDR2 SVGEGT. The DNA of the CDR3 is TGTGCCAGCAGTTACGATCCAGGGTGGCATCAGCCCCAGCATTTT. Residues: CASSYDPGWHQPQHF.